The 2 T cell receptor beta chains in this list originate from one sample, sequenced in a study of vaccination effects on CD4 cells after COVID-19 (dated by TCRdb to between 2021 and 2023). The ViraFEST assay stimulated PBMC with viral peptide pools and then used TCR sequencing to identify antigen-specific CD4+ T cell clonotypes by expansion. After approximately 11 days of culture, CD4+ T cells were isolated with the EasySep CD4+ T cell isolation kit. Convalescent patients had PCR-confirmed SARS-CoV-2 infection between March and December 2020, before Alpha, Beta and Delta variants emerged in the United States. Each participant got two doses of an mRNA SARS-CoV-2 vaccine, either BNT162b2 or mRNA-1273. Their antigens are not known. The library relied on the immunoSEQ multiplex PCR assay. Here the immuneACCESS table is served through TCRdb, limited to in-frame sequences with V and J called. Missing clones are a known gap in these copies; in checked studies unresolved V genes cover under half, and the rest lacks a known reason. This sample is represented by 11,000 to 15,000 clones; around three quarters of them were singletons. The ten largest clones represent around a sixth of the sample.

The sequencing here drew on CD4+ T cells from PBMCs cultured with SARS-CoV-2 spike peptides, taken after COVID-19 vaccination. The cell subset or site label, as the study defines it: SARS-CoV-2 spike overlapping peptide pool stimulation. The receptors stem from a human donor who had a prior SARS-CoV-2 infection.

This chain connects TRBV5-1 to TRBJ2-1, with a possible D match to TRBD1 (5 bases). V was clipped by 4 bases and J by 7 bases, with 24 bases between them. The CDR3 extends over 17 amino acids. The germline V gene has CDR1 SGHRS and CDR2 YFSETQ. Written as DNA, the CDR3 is TGCGCCAGCAGCCACACAGGATTATCGTGGGCAGCTAATGAGCAGTTCTTC. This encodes CASSHTGLSWAANEQFF.

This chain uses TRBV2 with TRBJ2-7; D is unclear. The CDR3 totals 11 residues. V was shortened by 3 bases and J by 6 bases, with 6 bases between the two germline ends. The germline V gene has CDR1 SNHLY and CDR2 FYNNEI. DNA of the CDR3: TGTGCCAGCAGTGAGGTGGTCGAGCAGTACTTC. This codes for CASSEVVEQYF.